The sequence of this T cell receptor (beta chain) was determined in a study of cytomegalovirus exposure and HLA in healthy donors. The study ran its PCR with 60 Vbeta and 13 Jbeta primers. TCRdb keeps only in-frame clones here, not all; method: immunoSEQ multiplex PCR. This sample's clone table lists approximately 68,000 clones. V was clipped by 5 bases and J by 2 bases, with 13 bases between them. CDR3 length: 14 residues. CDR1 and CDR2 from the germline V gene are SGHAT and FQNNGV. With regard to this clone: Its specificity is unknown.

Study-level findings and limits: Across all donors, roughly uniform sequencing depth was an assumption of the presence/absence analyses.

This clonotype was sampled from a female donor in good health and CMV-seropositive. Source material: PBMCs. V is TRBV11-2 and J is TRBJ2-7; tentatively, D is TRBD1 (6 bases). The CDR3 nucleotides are TGTGCCAGCAGCCAATTACAGGGACCCTACGAGCAGTACTTC. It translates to CASSQLQGPYEQYF.